Each of the 13 T cell receptor beta chains below was sequenced from the same sample in a study of shared clonotypes between healthy human individuals. The protocol was immunoSEQ multiplex PCR, while the TCRdb copy is restricted to in-frame clones and leaves out a portion. The table has approximately 2.4 million clones, around 95% seen once. The sequencing input was naive CD4+ T cells sorted from blood. Subset noted: CD45RA+ positively selected. These receptor sequences come from a young man in good health.

This clone showed up just once. The chain links TRBV2 to TRBJ2-5, with 7 nucleotides matching TRBD1. This CDR3 is built from 12 residues. The V gene's germline CDR1 is SNHLY and CDR2 FYNNEI. The junction had 2 bases not matched to a gene; V was cut back by 7 bases and J by 3 bases. The CDR3 nucleotides read TGTGCCAGCAATACAGGGGAAGAGACCCAGTACTTC. Its translation is CASNTGEETQYF.

The V call is TRBV9, the J call TRBJ2-7; a possible D gene is TRBD2 (6 bases). Per germline, CDR1 SGDLS and CDR2 YYNGEE. This CDR3 has 14 residues. V gave up 0 bases and J gave up 3 bases, with 10 bases separating them. This chain's CDR3 is CASSVGGGIYEQYF. The CDR3 DNA follows: TGTGCCAGCAGCGTAGGGGGAGGAATCTACGAGCAGTACTTC.

The V call is TRBV18, the J call TRBJ2-6; D not resolved. This CDR3 comprises 13 residues. The germline V gene encodes CDR1 KGHSH and CDR2 LQKENI. The ends were cut back, 5 bases at V and 4 bases at J, with 6 bases in the middle. The CDR3 here is CASSGVGANVLTF. The CDR3 DNA sequence: TGTGCCAGCTCAGGGGTAGGGGCCAACGTCCTGACTTTC.

This chain connects TRBV7-6 to TRBJ2-1; perhaps D is TRBD1 or TRBD2 (5 bases each). This CDR3 region has 13 residues. CDR1 SGHVS and CDR2 FNYEAQ come from the germline V gene. V lost 4 bases to trimming and J lost 8 bases, with 12 bases between them. The CDR3: CASSWGRGDEQFF. DNA for the CDR3: TGTGCCAGCAGCTGGGGGAGAGGCGATGAGCAGTTCTTC.

The chain links TRBV19 to TRBJ2-2; D is possibly TRBD1 or TRBD2 (5 bases each). The CDR3 runs to 13 residues. Trimming left V 6 bases short and J 8 bases short, with 13 bases between. Germline assignment: CDR1 LNHDA and CDR2 SQIVND (reference sequence). The CDR3 nucleotides are TGTGCCAGTAGCCATCTCGAGGGGGGGGAGCTGTTTTTT. It codes for CASSHLEGGELFF.

This clone was observed a single time. The V call is TRBV9, the J call TRBJ2-5; D is ambiguous. CDR1 is SGDLS and CDR2 is YYNGEE in the germline V gene. V was pared by 0 bases and J by 2 bases, with 11 bases between. CDR3 length: 15 residues. CDR3 DNA sequence: TGTGCCAGCAGCGTAGAATCCGGCAGACAAGAGACCCAGTACTTC. It yields the protein CASSVESGRQETQYF.

The V call is TRBV4-3, the J call TRBJ2-3, with 7 positions matching TRBD1. The CDR3 sequence is 15 residues long. Unmatched junction bases numbered 6, after V lost 0 bases and J lost 6 bases. From germline, CDR1 is LGHNA and CDR2 YSLEER. CDR3 coding DNA: TGCGCCAGCAGCCAAGATACGGGACAGTCGGATACGCAGTATTTT. Its protein is CASSQDTGQSDTQYF.

On this clone: The sample contains more than one DNA sequence encoding this CDR3. The V call is TRBV6-5, the J call TRBJ2-3; D may be TRBD2 (5 bases). This CDR3 region has 13 residues. Germline CDR1 and CDR2: MNHEY and SVGAGI. Deletions cut 6 bases from V and 1 base from J, with 8 bases between. The DNA of the CDR3 is TGTGCCAGCAGAGATAGCGGCACAGATACGCAGTATTTT. This codes for CASRDSGTDTQYF.

The rearrangement uses TRBV4-2 and TRBJ2-2; 7 bases align to TRBD2. The CDR3 extends over 16 amino acids. Germline V gene lookup returns CDR1 LGHNA and CDR2 YNFKEQ. With V trimmed by 5 bases and J by 5 bases, 11 bases remained unmatched. The CDR3 sequence is CASSGGTGGKTGELFF. The CDR3 DNA reads as TGTGCCAGCAGCGGTGGTACGGGGGGTAAGACCGGGGAGCTGTTTTTT.

This clone was picked up one time. The sample holds other DNA sequences that translate to the same CDR3. This CDR3 is CASSEGQTYGYTF. The CDR3 bases are TGTGCCAGCAGTGAAGGGCAGACCTATGGCTACACCTTC. The chain combines TRBV2 with TRBJ1-2; D call uncertain. Deletions cut 1 base from V and 4 bases from J, with 7 bases between. The CDR3 loop spans 13 amino acids. Germline V gives CDR1 SNHLY, CDR2 FYNNEI. The complete variable domain, with remaining parts taken from reference TRBV2 and TRBJ1-2, reads EPEVTQTPSHQVTQMGQEVILRCVPISNHLYFYWYRQILGQKVEFLVSFYNNEISEKSEIFDDQFSVERPDGSNFTLKIRSTKLEDSAMYFCASSEGQTYGYTFGSGTRLTVV.

The CDR3 here is CASSSFSGSYNEQFF. The CDR3 DNA reads as TGTGCCAGCAGCTCCTTTAGCGGGAGTTACAATGAGCAGTTCTTC. The chain has TRBV5-4 and TRBJ2-1, with 9 bases that match TRBD2. Germline CDR1 reads SGHNT; CDR2 reads YYREEE (reference sequence). V lost 3 bases and J lost 4; bases outside the gene matches: 5. CDR3 length: 15 residues.

Only one count was recorded for this clone. The CDR3 nucleotides are TGCGCCAGCAGCCAAGATCTTCAGGGATATGGAGTATGGACTGAAGCTTTCTTT. It specifies CASSQDLQGYGVWTEAFF. The rearrangement joins TRBV4-1 to TRBJ1-1, with D possibly being TRBD1 (5 bases). The V end lost 0 bases, the J end lost 5 bases, and 22 bases lay between the germline ends. The CDR3 is 18 residues long. Germline loops: CDR1 MGHRA, CDR2 YSYEKL.

The chain couples TRBV7-9 to TRBJ1-2, with D possibly matching TRBD1 (5 bases). The V end was cut by 0 bases, the J end by 4 bases, with 9 bases between. Germline V gene data show CDR1 as SEHNR and CDR2 as FQNEAQ (reference sequence). The CDR3 is 14 residues long. CDR3 sequence (DNA): TGTGCCAGCAGCTTAGCGGTAGGGGCCTATGGCTACACCTTC. Its protein is CASSLAVGAYGYTF.